A selection of T cell receptor beta chains follows, all from one sample in a study of T cell responses to AZD1222 COVID-19 vaccine. Using immunoSEQ multiplex PCR, the repertoire was profiled, and TCRdb retains in-frame clones only, with some absent. The sample records about 120,000 clones, approximately 90% being singletons. The specimen was peripheral blood, collected on day 0 of AZD1222 vaccination. These receptor sequences come from an adult in good health. Each CDR3 is given with its conserved first and last residue. Each record gives: V gene, clone size, J gene, D gene, CDR3 protein, CDR3 DNA. A D gene is named only where the DNA matches it firmly. Some rows have no size entry. The others give once, few or many, or a class for an expanded clone.

V gene: TRBV24-1; clone size: .; J gene: TRBJ1-4; D gene: TRBD1; CDR3 protein: CATSDTGAGEKLFF; CDR3 DNA: TGTGCCACCAGTGACACAGGGGCTGGGGAAAAACTGTTTTTT
V gene: TRBV10-3; clone size: .; J gene: TRBJ1-6; D gene: TRBD1; CDR3 protein: CAISEYRGENSPLHF; CDR3 DNA: TGTGCCATCAGTGAGTACAGGGGGGAGAATTCACCCCTCCACTTT
V gene: TRBV4-1; clone size: .; J gene: TRBJ2-2; D gene: TRBD1; CDR3 protein: CASSQGRAGGDTGELFF; CDR3 DNA: TGCGCCAGCAGCCAAGGAAGGGCAGGGGGCGACACCGGGGAGCTGTTTTTT
V gene: TRBV15; clone size: .; J gene: TRBJ2-7; D gene: .; CDR3 protein: CATSVGRTYEQYF; CDR3 DNA: TGTGCCACCAGCGTCGGGCGCACCTACGAGCAGTACTTC
V gene: TRBV19; clone size: .; J gene: TRBJ1-5; D gene: TRBD1; CDR3 protein: CASSPLMGTGFSYSNQPQHF; CDR3 DNA: TGTGCCAGTAGCCCGTTAATGGGGACAGGGTTCTCATATAGCAATCAGCCCCAGCATTTT
V gene: TRBV29-1; clone size: .; J gene: TRBJ1-1; D gene: TRBD1; CDR3 protein: CSVRETGYEAFF; CDR3 DNA: TGCAGCGTTCGAGAGACAGGGTATGAAGCTTTCTTT
V gene: TRBV5-6; clone size: .; J gene: TRBJ1-5; D gene: .; CDR3 protein: CASSVTGNQPQHF; CDR3 DNA: TGTGCCAGCAGCGTGACTGGTAATCAGCCCCAGCATTTT
V gene: TRBV5-1; clone size: .; J gene: TRBJ1-1; D gene: TRBD1; CDR3 protein: CASSSVPTGGTEAFF; CDR3 DNA: TGCGCCAGCAGCTCTGTACCGACAGGGGGCACTGAAGCTTTCTTT
V gene: TRBV6-1; clone size: .; J gene: TRBJ1-2; D gene: TRBD1; CDR3 protein: CASSEVGTASTF; CDR3 DNA: TGTGCCAGCAGTGAAGTGGGGACAGCTTCAACCTTC
V gene: TRBV7-3; clone size: .; J gene: TRBJ1-2; D gene: .; CDR3 protein: CASSLIRSGYGYTF; CDR3 DNA: TGTGCCAGCAGCTTAATACGGTCGGGCTATGGCTACACCTTC
V gene: TRBV5-8; clone size: once; J gene: TRBJ1-3; D gene: .; CDR3 protein: CASSLVLPSGNTIYF; CDR3 DNA: TGTGCCAGCAGCTTGGTGCTCCCCTCTGGAAACACCATATATTTT
V gene: TRBV9; clone size: .; J gene: TRBJ1-2; D gene: TRBD1; CDR3 protein: CASSVLGQGDGYTF; CDR3 DNA: TGTGCCAGCAGCGTACTGGGACAGGGGGATGGCTACACCTTC
V gene: TRBV7-3; clone size: .; J gene: TRBJ2-3; D gene: TRBD2; CDR3 protein: CASSSTGLAATDTQYF; CDR3 DNA: TGTGCCAGCAGCTCGACGGGACTAGCGGCCACAGATACGCAGTATTTT
V gene: TRBV5-1; clone size: .; J gene: TRBJ1-4; D gene: TRBD1; CDR3 protein: CASSLRQGDEKLFF; CDR3 DNA: TGCGCCAGCAGCTTGAGGCAGGGGGATGAAAAACTGTTTTTT
V gene: TRBV7-2; clone size: .; J gene: TRBJ2-1; D gene: TRBD2; CDR3 protein: CASSLNGFGTSFYNEQFF; CDR3 DNA: TGTGCCAGCAGCTTAAATGGGTTCGGGACTAGTTTCTACAATGAGCAGTTCTTC
V gene: TRBV4-1; clone size: .; J gene: TRBJ1-2; D gene: .; CDR3 protein: CASSQVLGGPGYTF; CDR3 DNA: TGCGCCAGCAGCCAAGTTTTGGGCGGGCCTGGCTACACCTTC
V gene: TRBV7-3; clone size: once; J gene: TRBJ1-1; D gene: TRBD1; CDR3 protein: CASSPTGGHTEAFF; CDR3 DNA: TGTGCCAGCAGCCCAACAGGGGGACACACTGAAGCTTTCTTT
V gene: TRBV4-1; clone size: .; J gene: TRBJ1-5; D gene: TRBD1; CDR3 protein: CASSQGGPPGQGLLQPQHF; CDR3 DNA: TGCGCCAGCAGCCAAGGGGGCCCCCCGGGACAGGGTCTTCTTCAGCCCCAGCATTTT
V gene: TRBV6-2/TRBV6-3; clone size: .; J gene: TRBJ2-5; D gene: .; CDR3 protein: CASSSYVGNIQETQYF; CDR3 DNA: TGTGCCAGCAGTTCGTATGTTGGGAATATTCAAGAGACCCAGTACTTC
V gene: TRBV7-2; clone size: .; J gene: TRBJ2-7; D gene: .; CDR3 protein: CASSLVREDYEQYF; CDR3 DNA: TGTGCCAGCAGCTTGGTCAGGGAAGACTACGAGCAGTACTTC
V gene: TRBV7-6; clone size: .; J gene: TRBJ2-7; D gene: TRBD2; CDR3 protein: CASSLVGGSGYEQYF; CDR3 DNA: TGTGCCAGCAGCTTAGTAGGCGGGAGCGGCTACGAGCAGTACTTC
V gene: TRBV6-5; clone size: .; J gene: TRBJ1-2; D gene: .; CDR3 protein: CASTQGNYGYTF; CDR3 DNA: TGTGCCAGCACTCAGGGGAACTATGGCTACACCTTC
V gene: TRBV28; clone size: .; J gene: TRBJ2-2; D gene: TRBD2; CDR3 protein: CASSSLAGGVTGELFF; CDR3 DNA: TGTGCCAGCAGTTCCTTAGCGGGAGGCGTCACCGGGGAGCTGTTTTTT
V gene: TRBV18; clone size: few; J gene: TRBJ1-2; D gene: .; CDR3 protein: CASSPNSNSGYTF; CDR3 DNA: TGTGCCAGCTCCCCCAACAGTAACTCTGGCTACACCTTC
V gene: TRBV19; clone size: .; J gene: TRBJ1-1; D gene: .; CDR3 protein: CASSIWTEAFF; CDR3 DNA: TGTGCCAGTAGTATTTGGACAGAAGCTTTCTTT
V gene: TRBV15; clone size: once; J gene: TRBJ2-7; D gene: .; CDR3 protein: CATSRDLTYEQYF; CDR3 DNA: TGTGCCACCAGCAGAGATCTAACCTACGAGCAGTACTTC
V gene: TRBV18; clone size: .; J gene: TRBJ2-2; D gene: TRBD2; CDR3 protein: CASSPQAGDAGELFF; CDR3 DNA: TGTGCCAGCTCCCCTCAGGCGGGAGACGCCGGGGAGCTGTTTTTT
V gene: TRBV18; clone size: .; J gene: TRBJ2-7; D gene: TRBD1; CDR3 protein: CASSPGLQGTEQYF; CDR3 DNA: TGTGCCAGCTCACCAGGTCTACAGGGGACCGAGCAGTACTTC
V gene: TRBV18; clone size: .; J gene: TRBJ1-2; D gene: TRBD1; CDR3 protein: CASSPPGQGASYGYTF; CDR3 DNA: TGTGCCAGCTCACCACCGGGACAGGGGGCTTCCTATGGCTACACCTTC
V gene: TRBV28; clone size: few; J gene: TRBJ1-1; D gene: TRBD1; CDR3 protein: CASQRTGAEAFF; CDR3 DNA: TGTGCCAGCCAAAGGACAGGGGCTGAAGCTTTCTTT
V gene: TRBV5-5; clone size: .; J gene: TRBJ1-2; D gene: .; CDR3 protein: CASSPGPDSGGYTF; CDR3 DNA: TGTGCCAGCAGCCCGGGTCCGGACAGCGGTGGCTACACCTTC
V gene: TRBV19; clone size: .; J gene: TRBJ1-2; D gene: .; CDR3 protein: CASTKVGGALPGYTF; CDR3 DNA: TGTGCCAGTACCAAAGTTGGCGGGGCACTCCCCGGCTACACCTTC
V gene: TRBV29-1; clone size: .; J gene: TRBJ1-2; D gene: .; CDR3 protein: CSVEYDLRYGYTF; CDR3 DNA: TGCAGCGTTGAATATGACCTTCGTTATGGCTACACCTTC
V gene: TRBV19; clone size: .; J gene: TRBJ1-5; D gene: TRBD1; CDR3 protein: CASLDRAGNQPQHF; CDR3 DNA: TGTGCCAGTCTCGACAGGGCGGGCAATCAGCCCCAGCATTTT
V gene: TRBV2; clone size: once; J gene: TRBJ2-3; D gene: TRBD2; CDR3 protein: CASSEASGGSTDTQYF; CDR3 DNA: TGTGCCAGCAGTGAAGCTAGCGGGGGGAGCACAGATACGCAGTATTTT
V gene: TRBV2; clone size: .; J gene: TRBJ2-7; D gene: .; CDR3 protein: CASSNRASSYEQYF; CDR3 DNA: TGTGCCAGCAGTAACAGGGCAAGCTCCTACGAGCAGTACTTC
V gene: TRBV11-2; clone size: .; J gene: TRBJ1-2; D gene: TRBD1; CDR3 protein: CASSLGKGTGKIDGYTF; CDR3 DNA: TGTGCCAGCAGCTTAGGTAAAGGGACAGGGAAGATCGATGGCTACACCTTC